The source of this T cell receptor beta chain is a study of CD8+ T cells in alopecia areata. Study overall: Tofacitinib was taken orally by treated patients, and the dose was 5 to 10 mg twice daily.

The CDR3 is made up of 11 amino acids. CDR1 and CDR2 from the germline V gene are SGHTA and FQGNSA. Trimming stripped 5 bases from V and 12 bases from J, with 12 bases between. In each case, RNA was isolated and then reverse transcribed into cDNA as the sequencing template. Clones were read by immunoSEQ multiplex PCR, and TCRdb kept only the in-frame ones, dropping some. The sample has 75,000 to 85,000 clones; 60% to 70% are singletons. Indicated treatment: oral pan-JAK inhibitor, 5-10 mg twice daily. The investigators collected lesional scalp punch biopsies and peripheral blood from alopecia areata patients.

The input for sequencing was CD8+ T cells sorted from blood, taken at week 24, from a patient treated with tofacitinib. The sequence came from a human donor with alopecia areata. J is TRBJ2-3 and V is TRBV7-2, with no clear D. The CDR3 loop is CASSLGWPQYF. The CDR3 bases are TGTGCCAGCAGCCTAGGTTGGCCCCAGTATTTT.